Reported below is one T cell receptor (beta chain). The data stem from a study of cytomegalovirus exposure and HLA in healthy donors. With 60 Vbeta and 13 Jbeta primers, the PCR was carried out. The assay was immunoSEQ multiplex PCR, and TCRdb's table has in-frame clones only and misses some. The sample contains some 150,000 clones, around 80% of which appear only once. The sequenced sample was PBMCs. This sequence originates from a man aged 35 to 55 in good health and CMV-seronegative.

CDR3 nucleotide sequence: TGTGCCAGCAGCGTAGATGTGGGGCTAGCGGGGGATACCGGGGAGCTGTTTTTT. Its translation: CASSVDVGLAGDTGELFF. The genes are TRBV9 and TRBJ2-2; TRBD2 matches at 10 bases. Per the germline V gene, CDR1 is SGDLS and CDR2 is YYNGEE. This CDR3 has 18 residues. Trimming at V came to 0 bases and at J to 5 bases, leaving 10 bases not matched to a gene.